Listed here are 31 T cell receptor beta chains from one sample, sequenced in a study of shared clonotypes between healthy human individuals. TCRdb's table, derived via immunoSEQ multiplex PCR, lists solely in-frame clones and lacks some. The sample lists 2 million to 2.5 million clones, 85% to 95% occurring once. Sequenced sample: naive CD4+ T cells from PBMCs. Subset indicated: CD45RA+ positively selected. These receptors were taken from a man aged 18 to 29 in good health. Some clones in this sample may be carry-over from other donors' samples.

The chain joins TRBV28 to TRBJ2-2; TRBD1 matches at 8 bases. The germline CDR1 and CDR2 sequences are MDHEN and SYDVKM. This CDR3 spans 17 amino acids. V shed 3 bases, J shed 5 bases, and the junction held 11 bases outside the gene matches. The CDR3 region has the DNA TGTGCCAGCAGTTTTGCGGCAGGGGGCGCAAGGACCGGGGAGCTGTTTTTT. Protein sequence: CASSFAAGGARTGELFF.

This clone was seen just once. The chain links TRBV7-2 to TRBJ2-2; TRBD2 agrees at 7 bases. The germline V gene has CDR1 SGHTA and CDR2 FQGNSA. The CDR3 is made up of 16 amino acids. V dropped 5 bases and J dropped 6; count of bases not matched to a gene: 12. Here the CDR3 reads CASSPIRRERAGELFF. Written as DNA, the CDR3 is TGTGCCAGCAGCCCCATCAGGCGGGAGAGGGCCGGGGAGCTGTTTTTT.

This sequence joins TRBV7-3 and TRBJ2-2, with TRBD1 as a possible D gene (6 bases). Germline V gene lookup returns CDR1 SGHTA and CDR2 FQGTGA. This CDR3 comprises 14 residues. The V and J ends lost 3 bases and 5 bases respectively, with 10 bases between them. CDR3 residues: CASSLGARTGELFF. CDR3 DNA sequence: TGTGCCAGCAGCTTGGGGGCGCGGACCGGGGAGCTGTTTTTT.

The V gene is TRBV18, the J gene TRBJ2-2, with 9 bases matching TRBD2. Germline values: CDR1 KGHSH, CDR2 LQKENI. The V gene end was trimmed by 4 bases and the J gene end by 4 bases; junction bases not matched to a gene: 7. The CDR3 is 16 residues long. CDR3 DNA sequence: TGTGCCAGCTCACGGGAGGAAGCGGGAGGCACCGGGGAGCTGTTTTTT. Translation: CASSREEAGGTGELFF.

CDR3 protein: CASSSYPGTGIVEDYGYTF. CDR3 DNA sequence: TGTGCCAGCAGTTCATACCCCGGGACAGGGATAGTGGAGGACTATGGCTACACCTTC. The chain joins TRBV28 to TRBJ1-2; 9 positions match TRBD1. Germline V gene lookup returns CDR1 MDHEN and CDR2 SYDVKM. CDR3 length equals 19 residues. The trim removed 4 bases at V and 3 bases at J, leaving 18 bases unmatched.

The genes are TRBV19 and TRBJ2-7; 7 bases map to TRBD1. This CDR3 has 15 amino acids. The ends lost 4 bases at V and 6 bases at J; junction bases unmatched: 12. The germline gives CDR1 LNHDA, CDR2 SQIVND (reference sequence). The chain's CDR3 is CASSTTQGSGPEQYF. CDR3 in DNA: TGTGCCAGTAGTACTACACAGGGGTCAGGCCCCGAGCAGTACTTC.

The chain employs TRBV7-8 and TRBJ1-1, with no clear D. The CDR3 covers 14 residues. Trimming pared 4 bases from V and 5 bases from J, leaving 14 bases between. Germline CDR1 reads SGHVS; CDR2 reads FQNEAQ. CDR3: CASSSHWEMTEAFF. Written as DNA, the CDR3 is TGTGCCAGCAGCTCTCATTGGGAGATGACTGAAGCTTTCTTT.

The rearrangement joins TRBV5-8 to TRBJ2-1, with TRBD1 matching 10 bases. Germline loops: CDR1 SGHTS, CDR2 YDEGEE. V trimming: 2 bases; J trimming: 3 bases; junction bases outside the gene matches: 8. The CDR3 runs 17 residues. The CDR3 region is CASSFIPRDRGYNEQFF. The CDR3, as DNA: TGTGCCAGCAGCTTCATTCCCCGGGACAGGGGCTACAATGAGCAGTTCTTC. Full variable domain (outside the CDR3, taken from reference TRBV5-8 and TRBJ2-1): EAGVTQSPTHLIKTRGQQATLRCSPISGHTSVYWYQQALGLGLQFLLWYDEGEERNRGNFPPRFSGRQFPNYSSELNVNALELEDSALYLCASSFIPRDRGYNEQFFGPGTRLTVL.

The chain couples TRBV2 to TRBJ1-5; maybe TRBD1 (5 bases). Looked up from germline, CDR1 is SNHLY and CDR2 is FYNNEI. This CDR3 region has 14 residues. Trimming pared 11 bases from V and 0 bases from J, leaving 14 bases between. The CDR3 protein is CALGRIDSNQPQHF. The CDR3 region has the DNA TGTGCCCTGGGGCGCATAGATAGCAATCAGCCCCAGCATTTT.

This chain links TRBV28 with TRBJ1-2, with 7 bases lining up with TRBD1. Looked up from germline, CDR1 is MDHEN and CDR2 is SYDVKM. CDR3 size: 15 residues. V trimming: 5 bases; J trimming: 5 bases; junction bases outside the gene matches: 11. CDR3 protein: CASSLQTGTPYGYTF. DNA for the CDR3: TGTGCCAGCAGTCTCCAGACAGGGACACCTTATGGCTACACCTTC.

This chain links TRBV7-9 with TRBJ2-1; the match to TRBD2 covers 7 bases. V was clipped by 3 bases and J by 2 bases; unmatched bases: 4. The CDR3 has 15 amino acids. Germline-derived CDR1 and CDR2 are SEHNR and FQNEAQ (reference sequence). Here the CDR3 DNA reads TGTGCCAGCAGCTTCCTAGCGGACACCTACAATGAGCAGTTCTTC. Protein sequence: CASSFLADTYNEQFF.

Concerning this clone itself: Germline and junction disagree at one end, which may indicate a read error. CDR3 amino acids: CASSQAPNEQFF. CDR3 in DNA: TGTGCCAGCAGTCAAGCCCCCAATGAGCAGTTCTTC. J is TRBJ2-1 and V is TRBV6-1; no clear D gene. The CDR3 totals 12 residues. Germline CDR1 is MNHNS and CDR2 is SASEGT.

V usage is TRBV7-2 and J usage is TRBJ2-1, with TRBD2 matching over 8 bases. CDR1 is SGHTA and CDR2 is FQGNSA in the germline V gene. The CDR3 contains 16 residues. Trimming took 3 bases from V and 3 from J; bases not matched to a gene: 7. The CDR3 here is CASSFAGGHYYNEQFF. As DNA, the CDR3 is TGTGCCAGCAGCTTTGCGGGAGGCCACTACTACAATGAGCAGTTCTTC. The full variable domain, in which reference TRBV7-2 and TRBJ2-1 provide the parts outside the CDR3, is GAGVSQSPSNKVTEKGKDVELRCDPISGHTALYWYRQSLGQGLEFLIYFQGNSAPDKSGLPSDRFSAERTGGSVSTLTIQRTQQEDSAVYLCASSFAGGHYYNEQFFGPGTRLTVL.

The genes are TRBV28 and TRBJ1-6, with D possibly being TRBD1 (6 bases). This CDR3 comprises 11 residues. Trimming removed 5 bases from V and 14 bases from J, with 10 bases in between. CDR1 and CDR2 (germline): MDHEN, SYDVKM. This CDR3 is CASSIRDTLHF. As DNA, the CDR3 is TGTGCCAGCAGTATCCGGGACACCCTCCACTTT.

This clone occurred once. The V gene is TRBV6-5, the J gene TRBJ2-7; D is perhaps TRBD1 (6 bases). V lost 2 bases and J 0 bases, leaving 11 bases between the germline ends. The CDR3 consists of 15 residues. The V gene's germline CDR1 is MNHEY and CDR2 SVGAGI. In nucleotides, the CDR3 is TGTGCCAGCAGTTACATGTGGGACATCTCCTACGAGCAGTACTTC. It translates to CASSYMWDISYEQYF.

The chain has TRBV6-6 and TRBJ2-1; no reliable D call. Germline V gene lookup returns CDR1 MNHNY and CDR2 SVGAGI (reference sequence). Deletions cut 1 base from V and 6 bases from J, with 10 bases between. There are 14 residues in the CDR3. As DNA, the CDR3 is TGTGCCAGCAGTTACTGGACGAACATCAATGAGCAGTTCTTC. It translates to CASSYWTNINEQFF.

The chain combines TRBV9 with TRBJ2-7; possible D gene TRBD2, 6 bases. Germline V lookup: CDR1 SGDLS, CDR2 YYNGEE. The ends were cut back, 2 bases at V and 2 bases at J, with 14 bases in the middle. This CDR3 comprises 15 residues. The CDR3: CASSVGLVTPYEQYF. The CDR3 DNA reads TGTGCCAGCAGCGTGGGACTGGTAACTCCCTACGAGCAGTACTTC.

DNA of the CDR3: TGTGCCAGCAGCCCAGTGACTAGCGGAGGCACAGATACGCAGTATTTT. As protein: CASSPVTSGGTDTQYF. V gene TRBV4-2 combines with J gene TRBJ2-3; 9 bases map to TRBD2. In germline, CDR1 is LGHNA, CDR2 YNFKEQ. V gave up 4 bases and J gave up 1 base; unmatched junction bases: 6. There are 16 residues in the CDR3.

The genes are TRBV7-9 and TRBJ1-2; 7 positions agree with TRBD1. Germline CDR1 reads SEHNR; CDR2 reads FQNEAQ (reference sequence). The CDR3 contains 15 residues. J gave up 2 bases and V 5 bases, and 8 bases lay outside the gene matches. The CDR3 is CASSPGQKMNYGYTF. As DNA, the CDR3 is TGTGCCAGCAGCCCGGGACAGAAGATGAACTATGGCTACACCTTC. Using reference TRBV7-9 and TRBJ1-2 for the parts outside the CDR3, the full variable domain is DTGVSQNPRHKITKRGQNVTFRCDPISEHNRLYWYRQTLGQGPEFLTYFQNEAQLEKSRLLSDRFSAERPKGSFSTLEIQRTEQGDSAMYLCASSPGQKMNYGYTFGSGTRLTVV.

The chain combines TRBV19 with TRBJ2-7; 7 bases are a match to TRBD1. Germline-derived CDR1 and CDR2 are LNHDA and SQIVND (reference sequence). The CDR3 length is 15 residues. Trimming took 2 bases from V and 6 from J; bases not matched to a gene: 10. CDR3 region: CASSINRGQSSEQYF. CDR3 bases: TGTGCCAGTAGTATAAACAGGGGTCAATCTTCCGAGCAGTACTTC.

Comment on this clone: Within the sample, other DNA sequences also encode this same CDR3. The J gene is TRBJ2-2, the V gene TRBV28, with a possible D match to TRBD2 (6 bases). The V end was cut by 2 bases, the J end by 3 bases, with 10 bases between. Germline V CDR1 and CDR2: MDHEN, SYDVKM. This CDR3 is 15 amino acids long. The CDR3 here is CASSLGGTDTGELFF. As DNA, the CDR3 is TGTGCCAGCAGTTTAGGGGGGACGGACACCGGGGAGCTGTTTTTT.

Turning to this clone: Other nucleotide sequences in the sample specify the same CDR3. This chain links TRBV19 with TRBJ1-2; 9 positions match TRBD1. This CDR3 is 14 amino acids long. With 3 bases clipped from V and 2 bases from J, the junction kept 1 base outside the gene matches. Germline assignment: CDR1 LNHDA and CDR2 SQIVND (reference sequence). The DNA of the CDR3 is TGTGCCAGTAGTATCGACAGGGGGAACTATGGCTACACCTTC. Protein product: CASSIDRGNYGYTF.

V and J are TRBV19 and TRBJ2-2, with 12 positions matching TRBD1. Germline V gives CDR1 LNHDA, CDR2 SQIVND (reference sequence). J gave up 0 bases and V 6 bases, and 8 bases lay outside the gene matches. CDR3 length equals 18 residues. CDR3 nucleotide sequence: TGTGCCAGTAGACCACCGGGACAGGGGGCCCCGAACACCGGGGAGCTGTTTTTT. Residues: CASRPPGQGAPNTGELFF.

A single count supports this clone. V and J are TRBV20-1 and TRBJ1-2, with a possible D match to TRBD1 (6 bases). Looked up from germline, CDR1 is DFQATT and CDR2 is SNEGSKA (reference sequence). V lost 2 bases and J lost 7, with 8 bases in between. The CDR3 sequence is 11 residues long. The CDR3 loop is CSARRTAGYTF. CDR3 DNA: TGCAGTGCTAGAAGGACAGCTGGCTACACCTTC.

The chain employs TRBV7-2 and TRBJ2-7, with a possible D match to TRBD2 (6 bases). V gave up 5 bases and J gave up 1 base, with 12 bases separating them. The germline V gene encodes CDR1 SGHTA and CDR2 FQGNSA. The CDR3 covers 14 residues. CDR3: CASSHPGLSYEQYF. In nucleotides, the CDR3 is TGTGCCAGCAGCCATCCGGGACTTTCCTACGAGCAGTACTTC.

V is TRBV15 and J is TRBJ2-1; D remains unclear. The germline V gene has CDR1 LNHNV and CDR2 YYDKDF (reference sequence). This CDR3 has 15 amino acids. Trimming took 3 bases from V and 10 from J, leaving 19 bases between them. This CDR3 reads CATSSEVSPRREQFF. CDR3 bases: TGTGCCACCAGCAGTGAAGTTTCACCCCGGCGCGAGCAGTTCTTC.

CDR3 coding DNA: TGTGCCAGCAGTCAGGCAGGGACCCAGCATTTT. Translation gives CASSQAGTQHF. The chain couples TRBV6-6 to TRBJ1-5; possibly TRBD1 for D (5 bases). V gave up 5 bases and J gave up 11 bases, with 10 bases separating them. This CDR3 has 11 residues. Germline V gene lookup returns CDR1 MNHNY and CDR2 SVGAGI (reference sequence).

CDR3 protein: CAARQAASGNTIYF. In DNA, the CDR3 is TGTGCCGCGCGTCAGGCAGCCTCTGGAAACACCATATATTTT. This chain joins TRBV19 and TRBJ1-3, with no clear D. V shed 11 bases and J shed 0 bases, with 14 bases lying between them. CDR1 is LNHDA, CDR2 SQIVND, per germline (reference sequence). The CDR3 consists of 14 residues.

The J gene is TRBJ2-2, the V gene TRBV28; 10 bases match TRBD1. Germline V gene lookup returns CDR1 MDHEN and CDR2 SYDVKM. J gave up 5 bases and V 10 bases, and 7 bases lay outside the gene matches. The CDR3 is 14 amino acids. The CDR3 protein is CATTGGIVTGELFF. Here the CDR3 DNA reads TGTGCCACGACAGGGGGCATTGTTACCGGGGAGCTGTTTTTT.

The chain couples TRBV4-1 to TRBJ2-7, with a tentative D call TRBD1 (6 bases). V shed 4 bases and J shed 1 base, with 8 bases lying between them. CDR1 MGHRA and CDR2 YSYEKL come from the germline V gene. The length of the CDR3 is 13 residues. The CDR3 DNA is TGCGCCAGCAGCCTGGACAGTTCCTACGAGCAGTACTTC. This translates into CASSLDSSYEQYF.

This chain connects TRBV19 to TRBJ2-3, with a weak D call TRBD1 (6 bases). Germline CDR1 and CDR2: LNHDA and SQIVND (reference sequence). This CDR3 region has 16 residues. The V gene lost 3 bases and the J gene lost 2 bases, with 15 bases spanning the gap. This CDR3 reads CASSIFSGHNTDTQYF. As DNA, the CDR3 is TGTGCCAGTAGTATCTTCTCGGGACATAACACAGATACGCAGTATTTT.